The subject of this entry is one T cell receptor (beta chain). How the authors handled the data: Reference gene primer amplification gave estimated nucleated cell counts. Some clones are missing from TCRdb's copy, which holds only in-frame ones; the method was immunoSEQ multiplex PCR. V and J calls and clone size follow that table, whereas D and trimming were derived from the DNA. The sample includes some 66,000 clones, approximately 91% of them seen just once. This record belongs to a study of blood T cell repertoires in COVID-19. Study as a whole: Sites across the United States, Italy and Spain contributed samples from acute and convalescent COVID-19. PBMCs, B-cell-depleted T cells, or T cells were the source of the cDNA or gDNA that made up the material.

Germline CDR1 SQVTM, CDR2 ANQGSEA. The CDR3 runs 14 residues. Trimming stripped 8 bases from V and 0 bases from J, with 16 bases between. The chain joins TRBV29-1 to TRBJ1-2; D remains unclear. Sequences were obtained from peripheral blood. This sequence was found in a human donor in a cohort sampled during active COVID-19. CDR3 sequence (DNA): TGCAGCTGTACGGGGAGTACAACTAACTATGGCTACACCTTC. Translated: CSCTGSTTNYGYTF.